A single T cell receptor beta chain is shown here with its context. The record originates from a study of T cell changes during pregnancy in multiple sclerosis. Some clones are missing from TCRdb's copy, which holds only in-frame ones; the method was immunoSEQ multiplex PCR. Of around 30,000 clones in the sample, about 90% were seen once. Looked up from germline, CDR1 is GTSNPN and CDR2 is SVGIG (reference sequence). V lost 2 bases to trimming and J lost 0 bases; unmatched junction nucleotides: 5. The CDR3 has 16 residues. This receptor was identified in a female donor in good health, enrolled as a control in a pregnancy study. This chain links TRBV30 with TRBJ1-3; TRBD1 matches 9 bases. This specimen was CD4+ T cells from peripheral blood mononuclear cells, taken in the third trimester of pregnancy. The CDR3 reads CAWSWTGVLSGNTIYF. The CDR3 nucleotides are TGTGCCTGGAGTTGGACAGGGGTTCTCTCTGGAAACACCATATATTTT.